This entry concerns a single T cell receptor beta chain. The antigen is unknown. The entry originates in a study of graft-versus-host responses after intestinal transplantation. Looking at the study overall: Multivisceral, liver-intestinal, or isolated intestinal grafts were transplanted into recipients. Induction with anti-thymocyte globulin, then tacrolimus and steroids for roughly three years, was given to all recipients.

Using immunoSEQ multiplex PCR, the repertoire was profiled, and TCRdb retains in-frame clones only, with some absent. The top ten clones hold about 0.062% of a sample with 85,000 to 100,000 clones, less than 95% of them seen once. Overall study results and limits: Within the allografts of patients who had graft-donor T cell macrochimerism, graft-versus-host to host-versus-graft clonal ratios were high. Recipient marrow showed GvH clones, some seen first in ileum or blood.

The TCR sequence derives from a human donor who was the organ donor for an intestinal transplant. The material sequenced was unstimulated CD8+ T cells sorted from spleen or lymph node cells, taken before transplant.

CDR3 amino acids: CASSIQGFRREAFF. DNA of the CDR3: TGTGCCAGCAGCATACAAGGGTTTCGGAGGGAAGCTTTCTTT. The V gene is TRBV14, the J gene TRBJ1-1; D gene unclear. Trimming removed 5 bases at V and 8 bases at J, with 18 bases between. CDR3 length: 14 amino acids. The germline V gene has CDR1 SGHDN and CDR2 FVKESK.